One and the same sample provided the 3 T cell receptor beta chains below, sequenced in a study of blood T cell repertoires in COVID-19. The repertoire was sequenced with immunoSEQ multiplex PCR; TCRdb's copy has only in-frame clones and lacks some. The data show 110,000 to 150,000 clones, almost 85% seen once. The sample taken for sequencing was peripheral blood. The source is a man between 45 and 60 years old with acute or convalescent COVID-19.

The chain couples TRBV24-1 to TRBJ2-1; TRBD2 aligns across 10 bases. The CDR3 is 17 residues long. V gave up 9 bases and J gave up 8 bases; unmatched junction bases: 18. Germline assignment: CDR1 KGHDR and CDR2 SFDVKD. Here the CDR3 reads CATGGQNPIAGGDEQFF. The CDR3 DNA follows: TGTGCCACCGGAGGACAGAACCCTATAGCGGGAGGCGATGAGCAGTTCTTC.

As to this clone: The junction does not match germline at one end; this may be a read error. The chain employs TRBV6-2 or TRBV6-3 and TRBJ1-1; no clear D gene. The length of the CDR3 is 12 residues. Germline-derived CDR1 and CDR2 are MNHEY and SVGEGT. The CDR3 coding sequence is TGTGCCAGCAGTGACTCCCGCGCACGAGCTTTCTTT. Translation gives CASSDSRARAFF.

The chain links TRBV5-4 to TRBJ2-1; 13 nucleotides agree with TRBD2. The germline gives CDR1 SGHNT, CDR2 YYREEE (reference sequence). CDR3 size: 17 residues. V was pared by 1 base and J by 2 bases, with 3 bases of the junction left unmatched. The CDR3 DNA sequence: TGTGCCAGCAGCTTGTCGGGGACTAGCGGGACCTACAATGAGCAGTTCTTC. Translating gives CASSLSGTSGTYNEQFF.